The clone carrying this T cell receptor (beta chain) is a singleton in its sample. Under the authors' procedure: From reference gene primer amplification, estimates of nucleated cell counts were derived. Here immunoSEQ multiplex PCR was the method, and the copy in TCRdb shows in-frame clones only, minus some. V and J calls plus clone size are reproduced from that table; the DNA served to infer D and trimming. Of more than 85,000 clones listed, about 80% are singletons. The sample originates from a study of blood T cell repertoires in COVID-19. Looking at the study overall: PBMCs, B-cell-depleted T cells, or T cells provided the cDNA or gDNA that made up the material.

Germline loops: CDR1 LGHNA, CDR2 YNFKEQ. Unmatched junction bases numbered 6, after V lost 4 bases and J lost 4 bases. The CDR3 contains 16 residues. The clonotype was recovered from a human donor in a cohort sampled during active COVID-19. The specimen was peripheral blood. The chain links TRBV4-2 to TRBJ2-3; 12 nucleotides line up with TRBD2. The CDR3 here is CASSLSGTSGSDTQYF. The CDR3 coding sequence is TGTGCCAGCAGCCTGTCCGGGACTAGCGGGTCAGATACGCAGTATTTT.